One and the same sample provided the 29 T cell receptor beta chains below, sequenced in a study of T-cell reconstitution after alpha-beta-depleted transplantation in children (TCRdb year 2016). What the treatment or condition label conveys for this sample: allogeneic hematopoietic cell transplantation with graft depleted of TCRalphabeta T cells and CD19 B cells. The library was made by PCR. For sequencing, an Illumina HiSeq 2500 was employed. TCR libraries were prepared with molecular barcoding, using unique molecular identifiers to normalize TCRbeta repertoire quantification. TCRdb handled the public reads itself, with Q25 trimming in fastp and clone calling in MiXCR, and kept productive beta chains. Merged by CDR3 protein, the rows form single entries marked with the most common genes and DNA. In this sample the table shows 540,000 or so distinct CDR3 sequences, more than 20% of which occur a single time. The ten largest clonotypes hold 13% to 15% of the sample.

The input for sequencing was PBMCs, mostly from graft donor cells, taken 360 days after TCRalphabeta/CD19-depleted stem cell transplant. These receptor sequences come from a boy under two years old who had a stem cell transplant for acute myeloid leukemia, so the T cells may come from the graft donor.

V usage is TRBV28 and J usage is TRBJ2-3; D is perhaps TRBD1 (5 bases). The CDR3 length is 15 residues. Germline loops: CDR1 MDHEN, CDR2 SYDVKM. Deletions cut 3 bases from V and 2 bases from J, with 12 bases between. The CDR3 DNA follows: TGTGCCAGCAGTTTTATAGGCAGGGTCACAGATACGCAGTATTTT. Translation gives CASSFIGRVTDTQYF.

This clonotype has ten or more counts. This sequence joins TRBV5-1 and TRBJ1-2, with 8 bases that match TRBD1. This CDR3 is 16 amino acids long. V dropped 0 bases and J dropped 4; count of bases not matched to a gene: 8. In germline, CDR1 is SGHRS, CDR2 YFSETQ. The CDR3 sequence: CASSLEDLTGVYGYTF. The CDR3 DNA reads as TGCGCCAGCAGCTTGGAAGATCTGACAGGGGTCTATGGCTACACCTTC.

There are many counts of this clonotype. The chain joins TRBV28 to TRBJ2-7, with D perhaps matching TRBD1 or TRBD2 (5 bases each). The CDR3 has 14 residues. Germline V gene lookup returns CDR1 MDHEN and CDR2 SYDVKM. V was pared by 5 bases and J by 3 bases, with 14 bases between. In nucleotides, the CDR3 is TGTGCCAGCAGTCCCCAGGGAGCCTTCTACGAGCAGTACGTC. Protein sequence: CASSPQGAFYEQYV.

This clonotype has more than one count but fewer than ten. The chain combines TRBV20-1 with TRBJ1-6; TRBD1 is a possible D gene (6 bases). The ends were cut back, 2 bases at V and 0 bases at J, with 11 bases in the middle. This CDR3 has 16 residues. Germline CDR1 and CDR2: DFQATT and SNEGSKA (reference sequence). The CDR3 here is CSARPTGSSYNSPLHF. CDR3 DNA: TGCAGTGCTAGACCCACAGGGAGCTCCTATAATTCACCCCTCCACTTT.

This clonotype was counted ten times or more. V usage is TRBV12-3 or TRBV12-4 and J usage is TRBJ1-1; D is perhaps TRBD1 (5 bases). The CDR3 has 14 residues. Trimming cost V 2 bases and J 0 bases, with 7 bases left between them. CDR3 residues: CASSLQGMNTEAFF. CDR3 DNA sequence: TGTGCCAGCAGTTTACAGGGTATGAACACTGAAGCTTTCTTT.

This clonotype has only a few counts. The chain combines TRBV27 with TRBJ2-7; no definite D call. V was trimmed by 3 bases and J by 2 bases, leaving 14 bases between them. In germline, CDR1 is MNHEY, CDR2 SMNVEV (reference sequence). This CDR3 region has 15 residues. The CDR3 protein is CASSFHAGRTYEQYF. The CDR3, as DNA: TGTGCCAGCAGTTTTCATGCCGGGCGAACCTACGAGCAGTACTTC.

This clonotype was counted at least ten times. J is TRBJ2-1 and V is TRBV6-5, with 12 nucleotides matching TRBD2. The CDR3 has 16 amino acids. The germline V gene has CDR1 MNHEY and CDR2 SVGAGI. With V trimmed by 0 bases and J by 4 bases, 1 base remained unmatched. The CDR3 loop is CASSYSLAGGYNEQFF. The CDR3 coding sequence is TGTGCCAGCAGTTACTCGCTAGCGGGGGGGTACAATGAGCAGTTCTTC.

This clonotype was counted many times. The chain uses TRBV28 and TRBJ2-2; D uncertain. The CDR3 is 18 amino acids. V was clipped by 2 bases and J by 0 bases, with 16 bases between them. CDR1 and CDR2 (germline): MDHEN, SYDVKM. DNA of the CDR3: TGTGCCAGCAGTTTACCCACCGTAGGAACACCGAACACCGGGGAGCTGTTTTTT. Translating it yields CASSLPTVGTPNTGELFF.

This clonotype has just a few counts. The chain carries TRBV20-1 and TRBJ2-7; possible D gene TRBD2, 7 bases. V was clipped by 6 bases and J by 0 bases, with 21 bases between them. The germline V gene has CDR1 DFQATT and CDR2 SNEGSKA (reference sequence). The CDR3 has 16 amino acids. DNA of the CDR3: TGCAGTGCCTCCCCCCCGTCGCGGGGGCTCTCCTACGAGCAGTACTTC. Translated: CSASPPSRGLSYEQYF.

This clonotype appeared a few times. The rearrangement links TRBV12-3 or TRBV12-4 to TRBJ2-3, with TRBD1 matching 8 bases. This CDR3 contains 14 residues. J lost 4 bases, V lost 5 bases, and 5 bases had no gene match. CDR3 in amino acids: CASSRDRGADTQYF. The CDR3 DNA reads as TGTGCCAGCAGTAGAGACAGGGGCGCAGATACGCAGTATTTT.

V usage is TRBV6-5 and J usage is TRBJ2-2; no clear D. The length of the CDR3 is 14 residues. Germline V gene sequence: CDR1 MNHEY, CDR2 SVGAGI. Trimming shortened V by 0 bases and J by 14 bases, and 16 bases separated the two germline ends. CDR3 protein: CASSYSSRTLFLFF. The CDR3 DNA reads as TGTGCCAGCAGTTACTCTTCAAGAACTCTATTTCTGTTTTTT.

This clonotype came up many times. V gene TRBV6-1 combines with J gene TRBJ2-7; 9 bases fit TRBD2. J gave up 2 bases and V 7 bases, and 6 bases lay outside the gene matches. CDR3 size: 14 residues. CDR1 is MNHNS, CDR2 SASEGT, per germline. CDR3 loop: CASMAGGLTYEQYF. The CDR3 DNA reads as TGTGCCAGCATGGCGGGGGGGCTAACCTACGAGCAGTACTTC.

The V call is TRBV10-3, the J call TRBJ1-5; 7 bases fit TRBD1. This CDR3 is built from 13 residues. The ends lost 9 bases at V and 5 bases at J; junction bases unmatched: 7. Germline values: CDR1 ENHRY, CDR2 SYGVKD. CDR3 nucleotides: TGTGCCATTTCGACAGGGCCTGATCAGCCCCAGCATTTT. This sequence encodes CAISTGPDQPQHF.

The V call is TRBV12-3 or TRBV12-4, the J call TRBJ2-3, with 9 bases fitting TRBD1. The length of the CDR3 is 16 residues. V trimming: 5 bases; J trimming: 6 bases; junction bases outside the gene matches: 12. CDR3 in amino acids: CASSPVWGQGRDTQYF. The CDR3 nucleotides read TGTGCCAGCAGTCCCGTTTGGGGACAGGGACGGGATACGCAGTATTTT.

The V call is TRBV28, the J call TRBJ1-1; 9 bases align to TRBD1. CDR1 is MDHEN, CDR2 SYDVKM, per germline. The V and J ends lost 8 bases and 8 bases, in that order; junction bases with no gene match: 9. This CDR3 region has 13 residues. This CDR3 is CASFYDRGKEAFF. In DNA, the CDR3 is TGTGCCAGCTTTTATGACAGGGGGAAAGAAGCTTTCTTT.

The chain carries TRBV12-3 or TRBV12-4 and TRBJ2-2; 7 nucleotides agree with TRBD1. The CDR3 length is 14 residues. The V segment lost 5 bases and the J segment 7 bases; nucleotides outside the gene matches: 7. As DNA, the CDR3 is TGTGCCAGCAGTCCGACAGGGCCCTACGGGGAGCTGTTTTTT. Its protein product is CASSPTGPYGELFF.

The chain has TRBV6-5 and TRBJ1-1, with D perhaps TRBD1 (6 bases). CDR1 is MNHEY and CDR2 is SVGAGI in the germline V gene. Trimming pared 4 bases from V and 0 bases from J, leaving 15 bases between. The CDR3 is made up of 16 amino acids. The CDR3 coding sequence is TGTGCCAGCAGTTCCGCCGGGAGGGGGGTGAACACTGAAGCTTTCTTT. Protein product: CASSSAGRGVNTEAFF.

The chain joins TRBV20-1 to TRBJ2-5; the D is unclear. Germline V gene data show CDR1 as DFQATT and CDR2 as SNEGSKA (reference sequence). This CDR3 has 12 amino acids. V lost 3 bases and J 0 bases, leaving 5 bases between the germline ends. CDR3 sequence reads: CSARRHQETQYF. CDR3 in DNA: TGCAGTGCTAGGAGGCACCAAGAGACCCAGTACTTC.

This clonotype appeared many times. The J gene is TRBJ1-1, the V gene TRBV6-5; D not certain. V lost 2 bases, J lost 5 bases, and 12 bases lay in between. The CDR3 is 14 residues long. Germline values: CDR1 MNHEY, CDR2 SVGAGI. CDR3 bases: TGTGCCAGCAGTTACGTTCGAGGTTTTACTGAAGCTTTCTTT. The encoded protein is CASSYVRGFTEAFF.

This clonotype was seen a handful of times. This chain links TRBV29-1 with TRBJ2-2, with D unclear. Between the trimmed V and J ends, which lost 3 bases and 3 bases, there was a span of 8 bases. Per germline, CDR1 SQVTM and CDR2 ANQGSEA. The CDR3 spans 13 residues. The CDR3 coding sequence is TGCAGCGTTGAGTACGGGTACACCGGGGAGCTGTTTTTT. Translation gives CSVEYGYTGELFF.

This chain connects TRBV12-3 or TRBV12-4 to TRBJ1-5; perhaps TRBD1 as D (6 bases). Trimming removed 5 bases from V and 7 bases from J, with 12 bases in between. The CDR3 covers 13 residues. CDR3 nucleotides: TGTGCCAGCAGTATGCAGGGGATCCAGCCCCAGCATTTT. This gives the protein CASSMQGIQPQHF.

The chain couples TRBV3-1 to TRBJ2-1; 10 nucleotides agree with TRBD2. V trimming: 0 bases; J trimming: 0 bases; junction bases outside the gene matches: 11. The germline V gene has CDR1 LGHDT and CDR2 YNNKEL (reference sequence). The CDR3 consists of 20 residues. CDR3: CASSQDLDLAGESSYNEQFF. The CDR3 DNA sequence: TGTGCCAGCAGCCAAGATCTGGACCTAGCGGGGGAGAGCTCCTACAATGAGCAGTTCTTC.

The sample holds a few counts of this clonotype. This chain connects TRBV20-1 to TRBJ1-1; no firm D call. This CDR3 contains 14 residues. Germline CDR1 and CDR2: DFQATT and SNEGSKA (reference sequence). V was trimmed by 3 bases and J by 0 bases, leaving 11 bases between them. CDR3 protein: CSASRLGMNTEAFF. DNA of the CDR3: TGCAGTGCTAGCAGGTTGGGAATGAACACTGAAGCTTTCTTT.

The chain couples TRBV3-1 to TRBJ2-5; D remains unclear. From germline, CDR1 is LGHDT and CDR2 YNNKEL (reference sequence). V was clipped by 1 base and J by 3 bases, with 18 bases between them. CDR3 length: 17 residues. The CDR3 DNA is TGTGCCAGCAGCCAAGGAATAGGTAGAAGGGTAGAAGAGACCCAGTACTTC. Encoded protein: CASSQGIGRRVEETQYF.

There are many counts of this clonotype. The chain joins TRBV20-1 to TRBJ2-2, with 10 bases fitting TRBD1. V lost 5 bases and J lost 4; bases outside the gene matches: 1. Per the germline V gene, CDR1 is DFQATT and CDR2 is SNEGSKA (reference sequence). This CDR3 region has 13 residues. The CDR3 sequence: CSARTGGTGELFF. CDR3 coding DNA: TGCAGTGCTCGGACAGGGGGCACCGGGGAGCTGTTTTTT.

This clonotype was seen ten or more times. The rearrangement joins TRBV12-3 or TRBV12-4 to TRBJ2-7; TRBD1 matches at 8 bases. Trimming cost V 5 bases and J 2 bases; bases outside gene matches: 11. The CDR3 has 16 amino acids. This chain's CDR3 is CASSLPIQGVTYEQYV. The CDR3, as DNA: TGTGCCAGCAGTCTACCTATACAGGGGGTGACCTACGAGCAGTACGTC.

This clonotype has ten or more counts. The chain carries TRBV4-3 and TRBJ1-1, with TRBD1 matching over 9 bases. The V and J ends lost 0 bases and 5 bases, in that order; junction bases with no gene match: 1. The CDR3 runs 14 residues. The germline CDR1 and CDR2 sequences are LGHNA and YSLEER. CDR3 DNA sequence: TGCGCCAGCAGCCAAGACGGACAGGGGACTGAAGCTTTCTTT. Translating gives CASSQDGQGTEAFF.

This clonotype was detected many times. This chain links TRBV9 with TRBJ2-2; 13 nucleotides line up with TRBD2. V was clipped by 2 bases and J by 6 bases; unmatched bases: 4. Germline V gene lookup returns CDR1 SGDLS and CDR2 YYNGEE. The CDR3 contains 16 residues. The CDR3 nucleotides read TGTGCCAGCAGCGTCGGACTAGCGGGGGAACCCGGGGAGCTGTTTTTT. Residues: CASSVGLAGEPGELFF.

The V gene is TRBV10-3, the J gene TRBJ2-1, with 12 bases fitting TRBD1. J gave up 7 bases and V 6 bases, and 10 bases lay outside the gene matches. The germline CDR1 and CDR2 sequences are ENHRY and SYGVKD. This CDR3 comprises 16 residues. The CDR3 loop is CAISRGGDRGHNEQFF. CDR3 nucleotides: TGTGCCATCAGCCGGGGGGGGGACAGGGGGCATAATGAGCAGTTCTTC.